A selection of T cell receptor beta chains follows, all from one sample in a study of graft-versus-host responses after intestinal transplantation. These receptors lack a known antigen. The method was immunoSEQ multiplex PCR; TCRdb's version includes in-frame clones alone and lacks a portion of them. Among 85,000 to 100,000 clones, just under 95% were seen once, and the ten largest hold around 0.067%. Sample: unstimulated CD8+ T cells sorted from spleen or lymph node cells, taken before transplant. The source is a human donor who was the organ donor for an intestinal transplant. Both conserved end residues are part of each CDR3. A D gene is named only where the DNA matches it firmly. A clone size is listed for some rows: how often the clone was seen (once, few, many), or a class if it is expanded.

clone size	V gene	J gene	D gene	CDR3 DNA	CDR3 protein
-	TRBV2	TRBJ1-2	TRBD1	TGTGCCAGCGGTCGGACAGGGGGCGCTAGTGGCTACACCTTC	CASGRTGGASGYTF
-	TRBV16	TRBJ2-2	-	TGTGCCAGCAGCCTTGCAACTCTGAACACCGGGGAGCTGTTTTTT	CASSLATLNTGELFF
-	TRBV4-2	TRBJ2-7	TRBD2	TGTGCCAGCAGCCATGAACTAGCGGGAGGGCCTTACGAGCAGTACTTC	CASSHELAGGPYEQYF
few	TRBV2	TRBJ2-7	-	TGTGCCAGCAGTGGAGGGACCTACGAGCAGTACTTC	CASSGGTYEQYF
-	TRBV28	TRBJ2-3	TRBD1	TGTGCCAGCAGCTACCCGGGACAGCAATACACAGATACGCAGTATTTT	CASSYPGQQYTDTQYF
-	TRBV6-5	TRBJ2-3	TRBD1	TGTGCCAGCAGTTACTGGGGACAGGGAGTGGGTACGCAGTATTTT	CASSYWGQGVGTQYF
-	TRBV2	TRBJ2-3	TRBD2	TGTGCCAGCGGACTAGGCACAGATACGCAGTATTTT	CASGLGTDTQYF
-	TRBV10-3	TRBJ1-2	TRBD1	TGTGCCATCAGTGAGATGGTAACCGGGACAGGGGCCAATCCGGGCTATGGCTACACCTTC	CAISEMVTGTGANPGYGYTF
-	TRBV4-1	TRBJ2-7	TRBD1	TGCGCCAGCAGCTTCGGACAGGGCTCCTACGAGCAGTACTTC	CASSFGQGSYEQYF
-	TRBV5-1	TRBJ1-6	TRBD1	TGCGCCAGCAGCAATATATCTCCTGACCTGGGACAGCGGAATTCACCCCTCCACTTT	CASSNISPDLGQRNSPLHF
-	TRBV14	TRBJ1-6	TRBD1	TGTGCCAGCAGCGTTAAGCCAGGGGGGAATTCACCCCTCCACTTT	CASSVKPGGNSPLHF
-	TRBV9	TRBJ2-2	TRBD1	TGTGCCAGCAGCGTTCCCGGGACAGCGAACACCGGGGAGCTGTTTTTT	CASSVPGTANTGELFF
-	TRBV7-9	TRBJ2-5	TRBD1	TGTGCCAGCAGCGTCTCAGGGGGCGGAGAGACCCAGTACTTC	CASSVSGGGETQYF
-	TRBV15	TRBJ2-5	TRBD1	TGTGCCACCAGCACCGGGACAGAAGAGACCCAGTACTTC	CATSTGTEETQYF
-	TRBV12-5	TRBJ2-7	-	TGTGCTAGTGGTTTGGTATGGGTTGGGGCGGAAATTATACCCTACGAGCAGTACTTC	CASGLVWVGAEIIPYEQYF
-	TRBV11-2	TRBJ1-2	TRBD1	TGTGCCAGCAGCCCTTGGGACAGCTATGGCTACACCTTC	CASSPWDSYGYTF
-	TRBV15	TRBJ1-4	-	TGTGCCACCAGCGCAGGGGCCAGTACTAATGAAAAACTGTTTTTT	CATSAGASTNEKLFF
-	TRBV6-1	TRBJ2-1	TRBD2	TGTGCCAGCAGTGAATGGACTAGCGGGCTCTACAATGAGCAGTTCTTC	CASSEWTSGLYNEQFF
-	TRBV19	TRBJ2-3	-	TGTGCCAGTAGTCACCGGGGGGCGGTCCCCAGCACAGATACGCAGTATTTT	CASSHRGAVPSTDTQYF
-	TRBV4-1	TRBJ1-2	-	TGCGCCAGCAGCCAAGAAGGGGGGGACTATGGCTACACCTTC	CASSQEGGDYGYTF
-	TRBV11-1	TRBJ2-1	TRBD2	TGTGCCAGCAGCCCCCCTAGCGGGGCTGGTGAGCAGTTCTTC	CASSPPSGAGEQFF
few	TRBV5-1	TRBJ1-6	TRBD1	TGCGCCAGCAGCTGGGACAGGGATAATTCACCCCTCCACTTT	CASSWDRDNSPLHF
-	TRBV12-5	TRBJ2-1	TRBD2	TGTGCTAGTAGACTAGCGGGAAACAATGAGCAGTTCTTC	CASRLAGNNEQFF
-	TRBV5-1	TRBJ1-5	TRBD1	TGCGCCAGCAGCTTAGGACAGGGGGGTAGCAATCAGCCCCAGCATTTT	CASSLGQGGSNQPQHF
-	TRBV9	TRBJ2-7	-	TGTGCCAGCAGCGTAGAAGAAGGGCCAGGGTACGAGCAGTACTTC	CASSVEEGPGYEQYF
-	TRBV7-7	TRBJ2-1	-	TGTGCCAGCAGCTTATCGCTAGCCCGACACAATGAGCAGTTCTTC	CASSLSLARHNEQFF
-	TRBV28	TRBJ2-7	TRBD2	TGTGCCAGCAGCTACCCAGCGGGAGGCTTCTTCGGTTCCGACGAGCAGTACTTC	CASSYPAGGFFGSDEQYF
-	TRBV6-1	TRBJ1-2	TRBD1	TGTGCCAGCAGTGAATGGACAGGGTCTAGGTATGGCTACACCTTC	CASSEWTGSRYGYTF
once	TRBV6-1	TRBJ1-1	TRBD1	TGTGCCAGCAGTGGGTCACGCCGGGACAGGGCAGCTTTCTTT	CASSGSRRDRAAFF
-	TRBV12-5	TRBJ1-2	-	TGTGCTAGTGGTTCACCTAGGACAGCGAACTATGGCTACACCTTC	CASGSPRTANYGYTF
few	TRBV7-9	TRBJ1-2	-	TGTGCCAGCAGCTTGGGCTCATCAGATGGCTACACCTTC	CASSLGSSDGYTF
-	TRBV27	TRBJ1-1	-	TGTGCCAGCAGTTTGACCACCAGGGTTGCAGCTTTCTTT	CASSLTTRVAAFF
once	TRBV4-1	TRBJ2-3	-	TGCGCCAGCAGCCATGACGTCGTGGCAGGGAGGACAGATACGCAGTATTTT	CASSHDVVAGRTDTQYF
-	TRBV6-6	TRBJ2-7	TRBD1	TGTGCCAGCAGTGCTTCCGGGACAGTTTACTACGAGCAGTACTTC	CASSASGTVYYEQYF
-	TRBV5-6	TRBJ2-7	TRBD2	TGTGCCAGCAGCCGACTAGCGTCTGAGGGCCACGAGCAGTACTTC	CASSRLASEGHEQYF
-	TRBV4-1	TRBJ1-1	TRBD1	TGCGCCAGCAGCCCCCAGGGGGACACAACTTCCAACACTGAAGCTTTCTTT	CASSPQGDTTSNTEAFF
-	TRBV6-5	TRBJ1-5	-	TGTGCCAGCAGGGAACAGGGCTTTAGCAATCAGCCCCAGCATTTT	CASREQGFSNQPQHF
-	TRBV13	TRBJ2-1	-	TGTGCCAGCAGCTGGTTCGGCGGGGTCTCCTACAATGAGCAGTTCTTC	CASSWFGGVSYNEQFF
-	TRBV11-1	TRBJ2-7	TRBD2	TGTGCCAGCAGCTGGGGGGGAGGGGCCTACGAGCAGTACTTC	CASSWGGGAYEQYF
-	TRBV9	TRBJ1-5	-	TGTGCCAGCAGCGTAGGTTATAGCAATCAGCCCCAGCATTTT	CASSVGYSNQPQHF
-	TRBV5-8	TRBJ1-2	TRBD1	TGTGCCAGCAGGGACAGGGACAGGGACCCCTATGGCTACACCTTC	CASRDRDRDPYGYTF
-	TRBV4-1	TRBJ2-1	-	TGCGCCAGCAGCCAAGATCCCTGGGGCGAGGATGAGCAGTTCTTC	CASSQDPWGEDEQFF